This TCR beta chain was found in a study of CD8 T cells in ankylosing spondylitis. Broader study findings: Characteristic of ankylosing spondylitis blood, it appeared, was a TCR beta motif comprising about eight highly homologous variants.

CDR3 length equals 12 residues. Per the germline V gene, CDR1 is SGHRS and CDR2 is YFSETQ. With 2 bases removed from V and 3 bases from J, the gap between germline ends came to 6 bases. In TCRdb, the 5' RACE reads were re-called with MiXCR into one record per CDR3 protein. Of over 450,000 distinct CDR3 sequences listed, roughly an eighth are singletons. This clonotype was counted a few times. The antigen is not known. Sequencing input: blood, either unsorted or a sorted T cell fraction (not recorded which). The source is a male donor with ankylosing spondylitis. The chain uses TRBV5-1 and TRBJ2-7; D gene uncertain. The CDR3 DNA reads as TGCGCCAGCAGCTTACGATTCTACGAGCAGTACTTC. As protein: CASSLRFYEQYF.